This T cell receptor beta chain was profiled in a study of T-cell memory formation after mild COVID-19. Study as a whole: TCR clusters were largely donor specific.

A remark on this clonotype: Its target is not known.

MiXCR, applied by TCRdb to the 5' RACE reads, yields one record per CDR3 protein. The sample has about 350,000 distinct CDR3 sequences, 25% to 30% seen once. Study results and caveats: The study found balanced CD4/CD8 in clones contracting day 15 to 85 and a CD4+ lean in later expanders.

Sequencing was performed on PBMCs or a T cell subset sorted from them (not recorded which). This clonotype was sampled from an adult woman who had mild COVID-19 (a few samples of this study predate the infection). Cell type and time point are not known.

The CDR3 spells CASSAYVGDRISEGRTEAFF. The CDR3 DNA sequence: TGTGCCAGCAGCGCGTACGTAGGGGACAGGATATCCGAAGGGCGCACTGAAGCTTTCTTT. The J gene is TRBJ1-1, the V gene TRBV9; 8 bases match TRBD1. The CDR3 covers 20 residues. J gave up 4 bases and V 3 bases, and 23 bases lay outside the gene matches. Germline CDR1 and CDR2: SGDLS and YYNGEE.